Included here is one TCR beta chain sequence, with context. The antigen is unknown. The library came from three nested PCR rounds adapted from ARM-PCR protocols. A single record per CDR3 protein comes from TCRdb applying MiXCR to the multiplex PCR reads. The sample has 60,000 to 85,000 distinct CDR3 sequences; less than 80% are singletons. This sample stems from a study of tumor and adjacent non-tumor tissue in lung cancer. Study summary: The cohort had around eleven adenocarcinoma, a couple of squamous cell and 1 small cell patients. Study outcomes and limitations: Tumor repertoires had a smaller top 100 clone share than normal lung. Higher tumor TCR diversity was associated with shorter survival.

No cell sorting was done before RNA was extracted from the tissue. Chemotherapy-naive patients with new lung cancer underwent thoracic surgery in China, August–late 2014. Sequencing was performed on lung tumor tissue. The origin of this receptor is a man aged 55 to 69 with non-small cell lung cancer.

The CDR3 nucleotides read TGCAGCGTTGACCCGAAGAGTTGGGGGAACATTCAGTACTTC. Translating gives CSVDPKSWGNIQYF. V gene TRBV29-1 combines with J gene TRBJ2-4; D tentatively fits TRBD1 or TRBD2 (5 bases each). Trimming cost V 3 bases and J 7 bases, with 16 bases left between them. The CDR3 covers 14 residues. In germline, CDR1 is SQVTM, CDR2 ANQGSEA.